Listed below are T cell receptor beta chains from one sample, sequenced in a study of cytomegalovirus exposure and HLA in healthy donors. Repertoires were generated with immunoSEQ multiplex PCR, while TCRdb's copy carries only in-frame clones and drops some. The sample holds 100,000 to 150,000 clones; 74% are singletons and the top ten take 4%. Sequenced sample: PBMCs. The source of these receptors is a man aged 40-49 years in good health and CMV-seropositive. Both conserved end residues are trimmed from each CDR3.

v_call cdr3_aa
TRBV7-3 ASSLQLAGGRTGELF
TRBV7-6 ASSPGGGSEAF
TRBV29-1 SVEDPTALSGNTIY
TRBV11-1 ASRKTTGYSYNEQF
TRBV7-2 ASSFTLGAQYGYT
TRBV4-1 ASSQDTGGVYEQY
TRBV18 ASSLNGQTVASQPQH
TRBV5-6 ASSLGQGRAGELF
TRBV5-1 ASSYRDREGETQY
TRBV19 ASSGRDRLQETQY
TRBV28 ATSPGLASSNEQF
TRBV7-9 ASSSGQVNTEAF
TRBV5-1 ASSLGQDTEAF
TRBV4-3 ASSQQGSSIYEQY
TRBV4-1 ASSQDPGAWTEAF
TRBV15 ATSSGGIGSDTQY
TRBV7-2 ASSSELAGGQNEQF
TRBV10-3 AIRGGQGYTEAF
TRBV11-3 ASSLQTSSEQF
TRBV19 ASSIDRGTGELF
TRBV6-5 ASSYGTGGQETQY
TRBV19 ASSKGGSDNEQF
TRBV7-9 ASSPTGLSGKHEQY
TRBV27 ASSLRGAQVENIQY
TRBV19 ASSNRATNEKLF
TRBV7-2 ASSLRDRGRVNEKLF
TRBV27 ASSWGGQAGSPLH
TRBV7-9 ASSLYLRHQETQY
TRBV29-1 SVHAGTDTQY
TRBV30 AWTGAPYSNQPQH
TRBV5-1 ASSSGTGDYGYT
TRBV28 ASSDPGRENTEAF
TRBV7-2 ASSYGHRYEQY
TRBV6-6 ASSYRQSGSRETQY
TRBV9 ASSVSSGNTIY
TRBV15 ATRAGITKGEFKDTEAF
TRBV7-2 ASSLGAGGTGELF